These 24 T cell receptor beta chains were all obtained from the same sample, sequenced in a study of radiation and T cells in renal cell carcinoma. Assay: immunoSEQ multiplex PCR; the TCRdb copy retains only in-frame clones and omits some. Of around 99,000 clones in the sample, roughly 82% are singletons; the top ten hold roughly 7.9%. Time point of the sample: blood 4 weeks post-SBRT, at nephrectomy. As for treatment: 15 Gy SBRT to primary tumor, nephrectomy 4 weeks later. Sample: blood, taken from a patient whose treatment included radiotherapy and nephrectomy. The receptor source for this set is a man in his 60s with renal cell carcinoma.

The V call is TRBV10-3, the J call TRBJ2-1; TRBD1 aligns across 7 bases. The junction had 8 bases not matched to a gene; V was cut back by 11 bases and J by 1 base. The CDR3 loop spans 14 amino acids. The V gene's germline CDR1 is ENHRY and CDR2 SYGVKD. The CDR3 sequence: CAAQTGQSYNEQFF. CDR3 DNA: TGTGCCGCACAGACAGGGCAGTCCTACAATGAGCAGTTCTTC.

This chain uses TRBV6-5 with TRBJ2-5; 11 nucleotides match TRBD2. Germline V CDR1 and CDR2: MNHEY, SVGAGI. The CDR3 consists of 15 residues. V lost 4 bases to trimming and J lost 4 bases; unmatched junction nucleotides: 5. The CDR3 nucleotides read TGTGCCAGCAGTTCGGGACTAGCGGCTTTAGAGACCCAGTACTTC. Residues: CASSSGLAALETQYF.

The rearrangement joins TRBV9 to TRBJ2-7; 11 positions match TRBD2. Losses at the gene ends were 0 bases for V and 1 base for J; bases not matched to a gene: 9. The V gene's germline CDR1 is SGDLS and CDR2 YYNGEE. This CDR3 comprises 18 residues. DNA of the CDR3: TGTGCCAGCAGCGTAGGGGTGCTAGGACTAGCGGGTTCCTACGAGCAGTACTTC. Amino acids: CASSVGVLGLAGSYEQYF.

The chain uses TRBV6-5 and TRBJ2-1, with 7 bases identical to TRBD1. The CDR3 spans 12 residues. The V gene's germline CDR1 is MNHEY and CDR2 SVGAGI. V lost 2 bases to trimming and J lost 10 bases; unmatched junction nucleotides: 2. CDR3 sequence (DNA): TGTGCCAGCAGTTACCGGACAGGCGAGCAGTTCTTC. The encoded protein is CASSYRTGEQFF.

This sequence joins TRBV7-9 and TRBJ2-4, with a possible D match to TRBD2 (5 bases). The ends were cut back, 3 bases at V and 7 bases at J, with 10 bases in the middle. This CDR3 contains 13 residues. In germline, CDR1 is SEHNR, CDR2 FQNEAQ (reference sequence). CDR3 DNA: TGTGCCAGCAGCTTCCGGGAATCCAACATTCAGTACTTC. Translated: CASSFRESNIQYF.

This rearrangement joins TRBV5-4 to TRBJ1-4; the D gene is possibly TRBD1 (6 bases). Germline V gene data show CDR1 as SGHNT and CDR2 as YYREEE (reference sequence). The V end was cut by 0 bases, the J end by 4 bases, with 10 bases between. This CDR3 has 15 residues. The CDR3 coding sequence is TGTGCCAGCAGCTTGGAGGGGGGGCGTAATGAAAAACTGTTTTTT. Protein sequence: CASSLEGGRNEKLFF.

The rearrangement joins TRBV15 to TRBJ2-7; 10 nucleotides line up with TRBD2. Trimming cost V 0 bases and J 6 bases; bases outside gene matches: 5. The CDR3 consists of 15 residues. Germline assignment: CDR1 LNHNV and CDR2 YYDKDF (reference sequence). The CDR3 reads CATSREVSGGSEQYF. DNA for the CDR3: TGTGCCACCAGCAGAGAGGTTAGCGGGGGGAGCGAGCAGTACTTC.

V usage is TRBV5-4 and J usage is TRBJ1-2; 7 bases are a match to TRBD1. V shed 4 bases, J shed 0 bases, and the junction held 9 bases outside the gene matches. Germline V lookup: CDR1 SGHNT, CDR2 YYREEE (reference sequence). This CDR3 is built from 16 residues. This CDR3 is CASSADRAMTNYGYTF. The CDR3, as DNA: TGTGCCAGCAGCGCCGACAGGGCGATGACTAACTATGGCTACACCTTC.

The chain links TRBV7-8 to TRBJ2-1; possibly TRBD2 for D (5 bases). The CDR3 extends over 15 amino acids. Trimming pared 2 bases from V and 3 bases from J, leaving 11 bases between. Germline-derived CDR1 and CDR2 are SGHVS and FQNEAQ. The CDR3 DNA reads TGTGCCAGCAGCTTACTGAGGGCCATCTACAATGAGCAGTTCTTC. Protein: CASSLLRAIYNEQFF.

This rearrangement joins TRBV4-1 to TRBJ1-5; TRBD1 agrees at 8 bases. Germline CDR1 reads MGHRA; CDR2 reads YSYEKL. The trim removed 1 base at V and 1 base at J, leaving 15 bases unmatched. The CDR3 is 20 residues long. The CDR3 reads CASSQAATQDREVSNQPQHF. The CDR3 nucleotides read TGCGCCAGCAGCCAAGCCGCCACCCAGGACAGGGAGGTCAGCAATCAGCCCCAGCATTTT.

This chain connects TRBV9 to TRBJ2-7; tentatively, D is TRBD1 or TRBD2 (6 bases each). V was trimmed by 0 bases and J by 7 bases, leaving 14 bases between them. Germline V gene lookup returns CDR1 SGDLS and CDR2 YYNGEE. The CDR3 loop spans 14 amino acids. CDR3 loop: CASSVGGGLGEQYF. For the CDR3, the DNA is TGTGCCAGCAGCGTAGGAGGGGGGCTAGGGGAGCAGTACTTC.

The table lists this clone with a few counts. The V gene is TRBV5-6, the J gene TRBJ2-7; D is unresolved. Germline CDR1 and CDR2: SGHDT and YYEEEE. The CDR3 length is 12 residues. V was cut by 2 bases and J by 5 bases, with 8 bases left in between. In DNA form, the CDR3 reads TGTGCCAGCAGCTTTGGCATCCACGAGCAGTACTTC. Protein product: CASSFGIHEQYF.

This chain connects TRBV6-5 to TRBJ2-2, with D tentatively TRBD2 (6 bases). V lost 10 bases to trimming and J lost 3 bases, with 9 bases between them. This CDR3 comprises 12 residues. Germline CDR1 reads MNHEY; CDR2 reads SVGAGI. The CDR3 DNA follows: TGTGCCACCGGGACTTACACCGGGGAGCTGTTTTTT. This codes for CATGTYTGELFF.

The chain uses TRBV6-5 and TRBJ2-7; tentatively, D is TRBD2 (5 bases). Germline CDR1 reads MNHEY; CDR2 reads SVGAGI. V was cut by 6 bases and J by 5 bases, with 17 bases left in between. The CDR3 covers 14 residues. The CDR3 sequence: CASSQPGEGDEQYF. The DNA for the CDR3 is TGTGCCAGCAGCCAGCCCGGCGAGGGAGACGAGCAGTACTTC.

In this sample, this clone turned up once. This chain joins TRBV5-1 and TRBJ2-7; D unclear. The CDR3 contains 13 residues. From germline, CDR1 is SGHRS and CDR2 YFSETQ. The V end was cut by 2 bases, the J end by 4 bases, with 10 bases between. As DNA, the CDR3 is TGCGCCAGCAGCTTTAGTCCCAGGTACGAGCAGTACTTC. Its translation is CASSFSPRYEQYF. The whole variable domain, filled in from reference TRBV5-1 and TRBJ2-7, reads KAGVTQTPRYLIKTRGQQVTLSCSPISGHRSVSWYQQTPGQGLQFLFEYFSETQRNKGNFPGRFSGRQFSNSRSEMNVSTLELGDSALYLCASSFSPRYEQYFGPGTRLTVT.

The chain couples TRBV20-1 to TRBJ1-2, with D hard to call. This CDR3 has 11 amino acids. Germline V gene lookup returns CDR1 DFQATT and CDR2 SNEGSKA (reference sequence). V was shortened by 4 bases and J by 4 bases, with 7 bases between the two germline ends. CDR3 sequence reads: CSATRSYGYTF. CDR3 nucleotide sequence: TGCAGTGCTACCAGGAGCTATGGCTACACCTTC.

The CDR3 bases are TGCGCCAGCAGCCAAGATCGGGACGTTGGAGGCTACACCTTC. Protein: CASSQDRDVGGYTF. The chain joins TRBV4-3 to TRBJ1-2, with a tentative D call TRBD1 (5 bases). The germline V and J ends were trimmed by 0 bases and 8 bases, with 13 bases remaining between them. This CDR3 is 14 amino acids long. Germline CDR1 reads LGHNA; CDR2 reads YSLEER.

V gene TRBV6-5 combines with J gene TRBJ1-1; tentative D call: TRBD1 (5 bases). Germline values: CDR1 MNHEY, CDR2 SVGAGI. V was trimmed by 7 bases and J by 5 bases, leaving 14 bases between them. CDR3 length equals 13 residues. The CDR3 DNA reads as TGTGCCAGCAATGGACTTAAGGGGACTGAAGCTTTCTTT. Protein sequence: CASNGLKGTEAFF.

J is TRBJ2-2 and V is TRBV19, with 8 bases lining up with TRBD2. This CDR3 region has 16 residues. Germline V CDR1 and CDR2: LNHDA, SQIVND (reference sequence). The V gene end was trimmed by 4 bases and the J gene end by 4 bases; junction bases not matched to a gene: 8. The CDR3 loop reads CASSTLAVRPTGELFF. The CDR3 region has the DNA TGTGCCAGTAGTACACTAGCGGTCCGACCCACCGGGGAGCTGTTTTTT.

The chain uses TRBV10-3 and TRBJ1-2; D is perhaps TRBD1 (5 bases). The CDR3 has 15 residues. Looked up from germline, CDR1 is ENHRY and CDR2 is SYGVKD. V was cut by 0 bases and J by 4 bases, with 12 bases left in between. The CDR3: CAISESRQGSYGYTF. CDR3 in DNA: TGTGCCATCAGTGAGTCGCGCCAGGGAAGCTATGGCTACACCTTC.

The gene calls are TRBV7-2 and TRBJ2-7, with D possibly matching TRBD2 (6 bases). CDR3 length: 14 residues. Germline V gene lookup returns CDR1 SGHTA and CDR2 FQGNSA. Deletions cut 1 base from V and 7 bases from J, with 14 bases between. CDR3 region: CASSLERAGREQYF. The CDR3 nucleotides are TGTGCCAGCAGCTTAGAAAGGGCGGGGAGGGAGCAGTACTTC.

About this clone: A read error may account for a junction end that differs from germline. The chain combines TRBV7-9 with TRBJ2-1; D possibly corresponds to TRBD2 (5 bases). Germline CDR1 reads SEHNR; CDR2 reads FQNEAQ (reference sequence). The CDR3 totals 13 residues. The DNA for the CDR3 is TGTGCCAGCAGCCTAGCCAACGCTGGGATTCAGTTCTTC. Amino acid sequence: CASSLANAGIQFF.

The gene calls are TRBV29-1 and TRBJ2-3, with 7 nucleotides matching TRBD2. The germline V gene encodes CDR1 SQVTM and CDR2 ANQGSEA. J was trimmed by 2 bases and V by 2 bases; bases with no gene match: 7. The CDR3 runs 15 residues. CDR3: CSVETPSGTTDTQYF. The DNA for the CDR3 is TGCAGCGTTGAAACTCCTAGCGGAACCACAGATACGCAGTATTTT.

Here the CDR3 DNA reads TGTGCCAGCAGTGAAGGGGGATCGTTTGGCTACACCTTC. Translation: CASSEGGSFGYTF. V usage is TRBV6-1 and J usage is TRBJ1-2; D is ambiguous. Germline-derived CDR1 and CDR2 are MNHNS and SASEGT. The V end was cut by 1 base, the J end by 7 bases, with 10 bases between. This CDR3 spans 13 amino acids.